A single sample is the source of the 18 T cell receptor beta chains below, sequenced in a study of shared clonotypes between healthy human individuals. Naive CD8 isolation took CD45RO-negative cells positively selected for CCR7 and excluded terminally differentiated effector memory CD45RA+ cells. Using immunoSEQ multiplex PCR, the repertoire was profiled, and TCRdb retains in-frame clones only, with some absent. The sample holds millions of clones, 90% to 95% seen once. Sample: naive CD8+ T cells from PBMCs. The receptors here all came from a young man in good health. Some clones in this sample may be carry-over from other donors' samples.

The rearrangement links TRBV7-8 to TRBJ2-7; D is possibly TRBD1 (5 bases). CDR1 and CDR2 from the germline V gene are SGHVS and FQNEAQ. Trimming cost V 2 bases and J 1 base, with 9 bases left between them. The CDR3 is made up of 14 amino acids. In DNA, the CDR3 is TGTGCCAGCAGCTTACCCAGGGAATCCTACGAGCAGTACTTC. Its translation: CASSLPRESYEQYF.

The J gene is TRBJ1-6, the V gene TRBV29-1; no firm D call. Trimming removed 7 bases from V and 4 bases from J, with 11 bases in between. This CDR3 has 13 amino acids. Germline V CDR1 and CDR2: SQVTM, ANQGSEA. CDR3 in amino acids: CSAIGPYNSPLHF. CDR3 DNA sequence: TGCAGCGCTATCGGGCCGTATAATTCACCCCTCCACTTT.

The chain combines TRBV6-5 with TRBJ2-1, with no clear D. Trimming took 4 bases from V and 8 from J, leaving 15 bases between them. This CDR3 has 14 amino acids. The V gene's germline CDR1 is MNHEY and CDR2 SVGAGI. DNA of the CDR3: TGTGCCAGCAGTTTTGGGTGGGGAATCGATGAGCAGTTCTTC. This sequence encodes CASSFGWGIDEQFF.

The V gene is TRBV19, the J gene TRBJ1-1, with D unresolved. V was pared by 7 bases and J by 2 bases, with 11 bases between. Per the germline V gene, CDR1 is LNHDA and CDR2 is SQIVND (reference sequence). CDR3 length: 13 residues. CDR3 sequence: CASKISGNTEAFF. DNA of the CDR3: TGTGCCAGTAAAATATCAGGAAACACTGAAGCTTTCTTT.

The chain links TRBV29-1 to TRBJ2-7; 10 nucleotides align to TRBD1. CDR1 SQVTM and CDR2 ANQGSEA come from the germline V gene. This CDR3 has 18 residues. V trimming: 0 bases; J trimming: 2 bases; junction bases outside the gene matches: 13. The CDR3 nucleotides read TGCAGCGTTGAAGAGGGGGACAGGGGACACACCGGTCCCTACGAGCAGTACTTC. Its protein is CSVEEGDRGHTGPYEQYF.

The CDR3 region has the DNA TGTGCCAGCAGCCCGGGACTAGCGGGATTCTACGAGCAGTACTTC. Translating gives CASSPGLAGFYEQYF. V usage is TRBV5-6 and J usage is TRBJ2-7; the match to TRBD2 covers 13 bases. The CDR3 totals 15 residues. V lost 4 bases to trimming and J lost 3 bases; unmatched junction nucleotides: 4. Looked up from germline, CDR1 is SGHDT and CDR2 is YYEEEE.

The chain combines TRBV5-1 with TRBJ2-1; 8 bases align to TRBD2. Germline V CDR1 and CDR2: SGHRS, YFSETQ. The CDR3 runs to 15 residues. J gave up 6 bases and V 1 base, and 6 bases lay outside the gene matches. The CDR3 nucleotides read TGCGCCAGCAGCTTGAGTAGCGGGATATTCAATGAGCAGTTCTTC. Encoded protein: CASSLSSGIFNEQFF.

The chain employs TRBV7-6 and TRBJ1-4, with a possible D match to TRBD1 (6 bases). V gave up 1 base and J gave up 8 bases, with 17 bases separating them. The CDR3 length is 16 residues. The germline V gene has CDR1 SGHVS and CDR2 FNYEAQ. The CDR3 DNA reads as TGTGCCAGCAGCTTAGAGAACAGGGTAGTTGGAGAAAAACTGTTTTTT. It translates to CASSLENRVVGEKLFF.

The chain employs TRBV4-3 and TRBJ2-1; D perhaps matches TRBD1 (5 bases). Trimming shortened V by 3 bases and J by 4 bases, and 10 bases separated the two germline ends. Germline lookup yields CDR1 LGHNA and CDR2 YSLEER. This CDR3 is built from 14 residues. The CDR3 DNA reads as TGCGCCAGCAGCCAGGACCGACAGTACAATGAGCAGTTCTTC. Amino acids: CASSQDRQYNEQFF.

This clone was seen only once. The CDR3 reads CASMQGARTGELFF. CDR3 in DNA: TGTGCCAGCATGCAGGGGGCGCGCACCGGGGAGCTGTTTTTT. The chain has TRBV27 and TRBJ2-2; 8 nucleotides align to TRBD1. Losses at the gene ends were 7 bases for V and 4 bases for J; bases not matched to a gene: 5. The germline V gene has CDR1 MNHEY and CDR2 SMNVEV (reference sequence). This CDR3 comprises 14 residues.

The CDR3, as DNA: TGTGCCAGCAGCGGACCGGGACAGGGGGACTTTTACGAGCAGTACTTC. Translating gives CASSGPGQGDFYEQYF. The V call is TRBV7-9, the J call TRBJ2-7, with TRBD1 matching 11 bases. With V trimmed by 5 bases and J by 4 bases, 10 bases remained unmatched. This CDR3 has 16 amino acids. CDR1 is SEHNR, CDR2 FQNEAQ, per germline (reference sequence).

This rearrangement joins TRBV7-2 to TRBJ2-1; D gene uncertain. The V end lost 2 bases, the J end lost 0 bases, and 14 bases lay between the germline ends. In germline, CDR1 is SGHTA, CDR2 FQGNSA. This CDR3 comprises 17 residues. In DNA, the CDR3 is TGTGCCAGCAGCTTAAGTTTCTATGGAGACTCCTACAATGAGCAGTTCTTC. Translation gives CASSLSFYGDSYNEQFF.

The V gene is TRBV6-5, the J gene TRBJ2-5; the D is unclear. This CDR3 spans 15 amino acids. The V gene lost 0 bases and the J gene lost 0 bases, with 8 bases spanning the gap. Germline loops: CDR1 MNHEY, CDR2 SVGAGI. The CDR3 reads CASSYSMLDQETQYF. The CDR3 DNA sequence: TGTGCCAGCAGTTACTCGATGCTAGACCAAGAGACCCAGTACTTC.

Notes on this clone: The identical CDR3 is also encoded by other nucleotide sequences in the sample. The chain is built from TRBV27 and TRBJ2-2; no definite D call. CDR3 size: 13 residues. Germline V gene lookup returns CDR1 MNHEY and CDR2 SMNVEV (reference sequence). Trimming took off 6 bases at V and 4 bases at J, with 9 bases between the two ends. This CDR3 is CASSLVVTGELFF. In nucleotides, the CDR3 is TGTGCCAGCAGCCTCGTAGTCACCGGGGAGCTGTTTTTT.

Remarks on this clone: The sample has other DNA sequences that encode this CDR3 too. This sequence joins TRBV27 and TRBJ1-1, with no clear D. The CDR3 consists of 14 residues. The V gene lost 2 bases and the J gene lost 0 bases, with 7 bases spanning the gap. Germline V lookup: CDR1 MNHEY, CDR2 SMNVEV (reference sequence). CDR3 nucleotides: TGTGCCAGCAGTTTAGGACGGATGAACACTGAAGCTTTCTTT. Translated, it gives CASSLGRMNTEAFF.

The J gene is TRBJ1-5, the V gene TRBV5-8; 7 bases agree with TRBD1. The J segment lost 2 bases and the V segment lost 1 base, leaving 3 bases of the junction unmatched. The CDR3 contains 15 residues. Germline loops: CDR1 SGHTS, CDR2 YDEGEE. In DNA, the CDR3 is TGTGCCAGCAGCTTGAGGGGGCTCGGCAATCAGCCCCAGCATTTT. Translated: CASSLRGLGNQPQHF.

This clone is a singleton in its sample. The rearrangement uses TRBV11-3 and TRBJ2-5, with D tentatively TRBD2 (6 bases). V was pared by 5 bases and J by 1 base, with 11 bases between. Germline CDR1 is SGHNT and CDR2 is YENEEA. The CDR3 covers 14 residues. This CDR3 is CASSPFGSQETQYF. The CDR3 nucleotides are TGTGCCAGCAGCCCCTTCGGGAGCCAAGAGACCCAGTACTTC. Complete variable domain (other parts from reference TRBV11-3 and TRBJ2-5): EAGVVQSPRYKIIEKKQPVAFWCNPISGHNTLYWYLQNLGQGPELLIRYENEEAVDDSQLPKDRFSAERLKGVDSTLKIQPAELGDSAVYLCASSPFGSQETQYFGPGTRLLVL.

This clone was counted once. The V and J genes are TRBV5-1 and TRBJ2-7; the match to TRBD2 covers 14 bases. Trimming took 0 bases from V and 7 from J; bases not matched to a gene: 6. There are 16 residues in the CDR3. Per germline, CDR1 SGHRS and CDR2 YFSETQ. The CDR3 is CASSLGLAGGPEEQYF. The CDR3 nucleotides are TGCGCCAGCAGCTTGGGACTAGCGGGAGGGCCGGAGGAGCAGTACTTC.